This T cell receptor beta chain derives from a study of Ad26.COV2.S vaccination and SARS-CoV-2 variants. The method was immunoSEQ multiplex PCR; TCRdb's version includes in-frame clones alone and lacks a portion of them. Here the sample spans a few hundred thousand clones, roughly 85% being singletons. The CDR3 has 17 amino acids. Germline CDR1 MNHEY, CDR2 SMNVEV (reference sequence). V gave up 3 bases and J gave up 5 bases; unmatched junction bases: 11. As for treatment: 15 to 20 received Ad26.COV2.S at low or high dose, single or two shots; about five received placebo; per-sample allocation not given. Sampling was performed 63 days after the first vaccine or placebo injection.

The input for sequencing was peripheral blood, taken in a trial of Ad26.COV2.S vaccine versus placebo. The TCR sequence derives from a person aged 18 to 59 who received the Ad26.COV2.S COVID-19 vaccine or a placebo. The gene calls are TRBV27 and TRBJ2-1; 9 nucleotides line up with TRBD1. The CDR3 region is CASSLRRPGQGNNEQFF. Written as DNA, the CDR3 is TGTGCCAGCAGTTTGCGACGTCCGGGACAGGGAAACAATGAGCAGTTCTTC.